The clone carrying this T cell receptor beta chain appeared a few times. This entry belongs to a study of T cells in Graves' hyperthyroidism and ophthalmopathy. Study at large: Peripheral blood was secured at the point of initial diagnosis, before any treatment.

Researchers amplified the TCR beta CDR3 regions from RNA transcripts. The TCR CDR3 was amplified in a first-round RT-PCR using the HTBI primer set. Each CDR3 protein is one row after TCRdb ran MiXCR on the multiplex PCR reads. The sample carries 360,000 or so distinct CDR3 sequences, approximately 16% recorded once. The study included ophthalmopathy patients with Clinical Activity Score at least 3, NOSPECS grade at least 4 and duration under 3 months. From less than 13 ml of fresh peripheral blood, PBMCs were isolated. The receptor's source is a woman aged 55-70 years with Graves' ophthalmopathy. The sequencing input was blood.

CDR3: CSAPRQNIQYF. Here the CDR3 DNA reads TGCAGTGCCCCGAGACAAAACATTCAGTACTTC. The chain couples TRBV20-1 to TRBJ2-4; no firm D call. The V end lost 6 bases, the J end lost 5 bases, and 8 bases lay between the germline ends. This CDR3 contains 11 residues. Germline values: CDR1 DFQATT, CDR2 SNEGSKA (reference sequence).